The source of this T cell receptor (beta chain) is a study of blood T cells in healthy people across ages. Using a J-beta primer mix together with a sample-barcoded 5' primer, a second PCR was run for about 6 to 11 cycles. Each CDR3 protein gets one entry after TCRdb re-called the 5' RACE reads with MiXCR. The repertoire holds about 730,000 distinct CDR3 sequences, with roughly two fifths as singletons. This clonotype was seen many times. The antigen remains unidentified. Study observations and caveats: The study found more naive CD4+ cells and higher diversity in long-lived than aged donors. As age increased, TCR beta diversity per million T cells fell in a roughly linear fashion.

Caucasian, healthy and from Russia, the donors were aged between 6 and 90. This TCR was recovered from a woman aged 55-75 years in good health. The sequenced sample was blood.

The CDR3 DNA follows: TGTGCCAGCAGCCCCCGTAACTACGAGCAGTACTTC. Amino acids: CASSPRNYEQYF. The chain employs TRBV7-2 and TRBJ2-7; unclear D gene. The V end was cut by 5 bases, the J end by 3 bases, with 8 bases between. CDR3 length: 12 amino acids. Germline-derived CDR1 and CDR2 are SGHTA and FQGNSA. Complete variable domain (other parts from reference TRBV7-2 and TRBJ2-7): GAGVSQSPSNKVTEKGKDVELRCDPISGHTALYWYRQSLGQGLEFLIYFQGNSAPDKSGLPSDRFSAERTGGSVSTLTIQRTQQEDSAVYLCASSPRNYEQYFGPGTRLTVT.